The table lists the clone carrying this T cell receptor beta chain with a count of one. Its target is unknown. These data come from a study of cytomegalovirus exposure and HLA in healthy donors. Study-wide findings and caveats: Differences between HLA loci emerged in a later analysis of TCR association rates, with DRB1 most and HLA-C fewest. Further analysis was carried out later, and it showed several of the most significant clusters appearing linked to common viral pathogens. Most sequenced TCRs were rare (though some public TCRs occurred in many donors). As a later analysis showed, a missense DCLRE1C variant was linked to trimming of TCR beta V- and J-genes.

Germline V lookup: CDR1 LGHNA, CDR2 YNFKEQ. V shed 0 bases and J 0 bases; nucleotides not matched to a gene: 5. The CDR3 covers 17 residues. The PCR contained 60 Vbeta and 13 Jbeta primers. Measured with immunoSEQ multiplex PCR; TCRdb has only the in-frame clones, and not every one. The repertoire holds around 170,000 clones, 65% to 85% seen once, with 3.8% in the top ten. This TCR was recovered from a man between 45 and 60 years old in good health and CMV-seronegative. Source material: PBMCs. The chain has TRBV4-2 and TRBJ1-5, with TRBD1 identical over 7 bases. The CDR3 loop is CASSQERDSNSNQPQHF. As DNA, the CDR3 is TGTGCCAGCAGCCAAGAACGGGACAGTAATAGCAATCAGCCCCAGCATTTT.